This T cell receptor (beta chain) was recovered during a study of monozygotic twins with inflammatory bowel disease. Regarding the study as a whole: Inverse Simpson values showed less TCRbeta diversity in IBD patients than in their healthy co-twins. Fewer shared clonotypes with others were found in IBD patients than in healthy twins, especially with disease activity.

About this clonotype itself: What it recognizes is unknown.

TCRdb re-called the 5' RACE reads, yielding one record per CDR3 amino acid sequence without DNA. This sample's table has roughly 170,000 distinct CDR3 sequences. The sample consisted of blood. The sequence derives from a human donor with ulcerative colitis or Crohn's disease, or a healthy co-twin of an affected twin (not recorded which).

The CDR3 is CAISPGLGDTQYF. This chain joins TRBV10-3 and TRBJ2-3; with no DNA, the TCRdb D assignment of TRBD2 cannot be verified. Germline V CDR1 and CDR2: ENHRY, SYGVKD. CDR3 length equals 13 residues.